This T cell receptor (beta chain) was captured by sequencing in a study of cytotoxic CD8 clonotypes in ibrutinib-treated CLL. Across the study: Response samples followed a median around 12 months of treatment, range 6 to 36.

Germline values: CDR1 MNHEY, CDR2 SVGAGI. This CDR3 is 15 amino acids long. Unmatched junction bases numbered 12, after V lost 5 bases and J lost 5 bases. Measured with immunoSEQ multiplex PCR; TCRdb has only the in-frame clones, and not every one. The sample includes 55,000 to 80,000 clones, approximately 57% of them seen just once. The genes are TRBV6-5 and TRBJ2-7; TRBD1 aligns across 7 bases. Sequenced material: PBMCs, taken after 12 months of ibrutinib treatment. The source of this sequence is a human donor with chronic lymphocytic leukemia. CDR3 sequence: CASSPTGAVIDEQYF. The CDR3 nucleotides read TGTGCCAGCAGTCCTACAGGGGCAGTTATCGACGAGCAGTACTTC.